A selection of T cell receptor beta chains follows, all from one sample in a study of cytomegalovirus exposure and HLA in healthy donors. Method: immunoSEQ multiplex PCR; TCRdb's copy keeps in-frame clones and lacks some. The sample gives about 160,000 clones, over 80% of which show up once; around 5.8% is in the top ten. Input material: PBMCs. The receptors originated from a male donor in good health and CMV-seropositive. CDR3s include the opening cysteine and the closing phenylalanine or tryptophan. A D gene is named only where the DNA matches it firmly. Clone sizes are given selectively: once, few, many, or a class where the clone is expanded.

D gene	V gene	clone size	CDR3 length	J gene	CDR3 protein	CDR3 DNA
-	TRBV13	-	14	TRBJ2-7	CASSLRELSYEQYF	TGTGCCAGCAGCTTAAGGGAGCTCTCCTACGAGCAGTACTTC
TRBD2	TRBV15	-	15	TRBJ2-7	CATSTKREGGHEQYF	TGTGCCACCAGCACCAAGCGGGAGGGCGGTCACGAGCAGTACTTC
TRBD1	TRBV7-9	-	15	TRBJ1-2	CASSNWTGGENGYTF	TGTGCCAGCAGCAACTGGACAGGGGGCGAAAATGGCTACACCTTC
-	TRBV29-1	-	11	TRBJ1-2	CSVDTNYGYTF	TGCAGCGTTGACACTAACTATGGCTACACCTTC
TRBD2	TRBV27	-	15	TRBJ2-1	CASRSSGKHYNEQFF	TGTGCCAGCAGATCTAGCGGGAAACACTACAATGAGCAGTTCTTC
TRBD2	TRBV30	-	18	TRBJ2-7	CAWSVSRTSGREGSEQYF	TGTGCCTGGAGTGTCTCTAGGACTAGCGGCCGCGAGGGATCCGAGCAGTACTTC
TRBD1	TRBV6-6	-	14	TRBJ1-5	CASSPQGVSQPQHF	TGTGCCAGCAGTCCACAGGGGGTAAGTCAGCCCCAGCATTTT
-	TRBV5-1	-	15	TRBJ2-5	CASSLAGGNGETQYF	TGCGCCAGCAGCTTGGCCGGCGGGAACGGGGAGACCCAGTACTTC
TRBD1	TRBV9	-	19	TRBJ2-1	CASRPGDWGPGGAYNEQFF	TGTGCCAGCAGACCAGGTGACTGGGGGCCAGGGGGCGCCTACAATGAGCAGTTCTTC
TRBD2	TRBV28	-	16	TRBJ2-5	CASRPNPGLAQETQYF	TGTGCCAGCAGACCTAATCCGGGACTAGCGCAAGAGACCCAGTACTTC
TRBD1	TRBV5-4	-	13	TRBJ2-7	CASSRDRGHEQYF	TGTGCCAGCAGCCGGGACAGGGGCCACGAGCAGTACTTC
TRBD2	TRBV9	few	17	TRBJ2-2	CASSSRTSGMNTGELFF	TGTGCCAGCAGCTCCCGGACTAGCGGGATGAACACCGGGGAGCTGTTTTTT
TRBD2	TRBV5-1	-	20	TRBJ2-6	CASSLATSGTSFSGANVLTF	TGCGCCAGCAGCTTGGCTACTAGCGGGACCTCATTCTCTGGGGCCAACGTCCTGACTTTC
TRBD2	TRBV7-9	-	15	TRBJ2-7	CASSFLAGGPHEQYF	TGTGCCAGCAGCTTTCTAGCGGGAGGGCCCCACGAGCAGTACTTC
-	TRBV11-3	-	14	TRBJ2-1	CASSLDIGYNEQFF	TGTGCCAGCAGCTTAGACATCGGGTACAATGAGCAGTTCTTC
TRBD1	TRBV18	-	16	TRBJ2-3	CASSPLATGGTDTQYF	TGTGCCAGCTCACCCCTCGCAACAGGGGGCACAGATACGCAGTATTTT
-	TRBV7-8	-	13	TRBJ2-7	CASSLAGADEQYF	TGTGCCAGCAGCTTAGCAGGGGCGGACGAGCAGTACTTC
-	TRBV6-6	-	15	TRBJ2-2	CASSYVGAGSGELFF	TGTGCCAGCAGTTACGTCGGGGCGGGGAGCGGGGAGCTGTTTTTT
-	TRBV18	few	11	TRBJ2-1	CASSPLDEQFF	TGTGCCAGCTCACCTCTAGATGAGCAGTTCTTC
TRBD1	TRBV19	-	19	TRBJ1-6	CASSILEGTGAFYNSPLHF	TGTGCCAGTAGTATACTCGAGGGGACAGGCGCCTTCTATAATTCACCCCTCCACTTT
-	TRBV2	-	13	TRBJ1-1	CASSVGGDTEAFF	TGTGCCAGCAGTGTAGGAGGGGACACTGAAGCTTTCTTT
TRBD1	TRBV5-4	few	16	TRBJ2-3	CASSRGQGAGWDTQYF	TGTGCCAGCAGCCGTGGACAGGGGGCGGGGTGGGATACGCAGTATTTT
-	TRBV28	-	14	TRBJ2-7	CASSFGQGSYEQYF	TGTGCCAGCAGTTTTGGGCAGGGCTCCTACGAGCAGTACTTC
TRBD1	TRBV18	-	15	TRBJ1-5	CASSPGQHSNQPQHF	TGTGCCAGCTCCCCGGGACAGCATAGCAATCAGCCCCAGCATTTT